These T cell receptor beta chains were read from a single sample in a study of cytomegalovirus exposure and HLA in healthy donors. Produced via immunoSEQ multiplex PCR; TCRdb's table is partial and in-frame only. The table includes 200,000 to 300,000 clones, approximately 87% detected once. The sequencing sample was made of PBMCs. The receptors shown here come from a man aged 18 to 29 in good health and CMV-seronegative. Each CDR3 is given without its conserved first and last residue. D genes are given only for firm matches.

d_gene: TRBD1
j_gene: TRBJ2-7
v_gene: TRBV11-3
CDR3aa: ASSTHRGSYEQY

d_gene: TRBD1
j_gene: TRBJ2-7
v_gene: TRBV11-2
CDR3aa: ASSLGTGGHEQY

d_gene: TRBD1
j_gene: TRBJ2-1
v_gene: TRBV2
CDR3aa: ASGNRGRGEQF

d_gene: -
j_gene: TRBJ1-2
v_gene: TRBV5-6
CDR3aa: ASSLGPDYGYT

d_gene: -
j_gene: TRBJ2-3
v_gene: TRBV5-4
CDR3aa: ASSRGGATDTQY

d_gene: -
j_gene: TRBJ2-4
v_gene: TRBV2
CDR3aa: ASSLAKNIQY

d_gene: TRBD2
j_gene: TRBJ2-7
v_gene: TRBV11-2
CDR3aa: ASRREASGAYEQY

d_gene: TRBD1
j_gene: TRBJ2-7
v_gene: TRBV4-1
CDR3aa: ASSPRQGAIYEQY

d_gene: TRBD1
j_gene: TRBJ2-1
v_gene: TRBV9
CDR3aa: ASSPSWTGGYNEQF

d_gene: -
j_gene: TRBJ1-5
v_gene: TRBV28
CDR3aa: ASSRGYSNQPQH

d_gene: -
j_gene: TRBJ2-3
v_gene: TRBV5-6
CDR3aa: ASSSGVSGTDTQY

d_gene: TRBD2
j_gene: TRBJ2-7
v_gene: TRBV6-4
CDR3aa: ASSGLFEAGGCEQY

d_gene: TRBD2
j_gene: TRBJ2-3
v_gene: TRBV15
CDR3aa: ATRAGGSTDTQY

d_gene: -
j_gene: TRBJ2-7
v_gene: TRBV25-1
CDR3aa: ASSELAGYFQY

d_gene: -
j_gene: TRBJ1-1
v_gene: TRBV18
CDR3aa: ASSSQVSEAF

d_gene: -
j_gene: TRBJ1-3
v_gene: TRBV7-9
CDR3aa: ASSLEGGIGNTIY

d_gene: -
j_gene: TRBJ2-7
v_gene: TRBV5-4
CDR3aa: ASSLAGTYEQY

d_gene: TRBD2
j_gene: TRBJ2-7
v_gene: TRBV29-1
CDR3aa: SVGLAGAYEQY

d_gene: -
j_gene: TRBJ2-2
v_gene: TRBV15
CDR3aa: ATASRGTGELF

d_gene: TRBD1
j_gene: TRBJ2-3
v_gene: TRBV9
CDR3aa: ARKGGRGTDTQY

d_gene: TRBD1
j_gene: TRBJ1-3
v_gene: TRBV7-2
CDR3aa: ASSLGQGFRNTIY

d_gene: TRBD1
j_gene: TRBJ2-1
v_gene: TRBV27
CDR3aa: ASSRGRFGNEQF